The rows below give T cell receptor beta chains drawn from one sample of a study of Ad26.COV2.S vaccination and SARS-CoV-2 variants. Profiling relied on immunoSEQ multiplex PCR, and the TCRdb table lists in-frame clones only, not all of them. The repertoire holds around 450,000 clones, 80% to 95% seen once, with over 9% in the top ten. The specimen was peripheral blood, collected in a trial of Ad26.COV2.S vaccine versus placebo. These receptors originate from a person between 18 and 60 years old who received the Ad26.COV2.S COVID-19 vaccine or a placebo. CDR3s include the opening cysteine and the closing phenylalanine or tryptophan. A D gene is named only where the DNA matches it firmly. Not every row has a clone size; where given, it reads once, few, many or a size class.

length: 17
J: TRBJ1-1
size: -
V: TRBV6-2/TRBV6-3
D: TRBD1
DNA: TGTGCCAGCAGTTACGGCGGACAGGTTAGACTGAACACTGAAGCTTTCTTT
CDR3: CASSYGGQVRLNTEAFF

length: 16
J: TRBJ2-1
size: -
V: TRBV29-1
D: TRBD2
DNA: TGCAGCGCTTGGACTAGCGGGCTGAGCTCCTACAATGAGCAGTTCTTC
CDR3: CSAWTSGLSSYNEQFF

length: 11
J: TRBJ2-7
size: few
V: TRBV29-1
D: -
DNA: TGCAGCGTTGCAGATAGCTACGAGCAGTACTTC
CDR3: CSVADSYEQYF

length: 15
J: TRBJ2-2
size: -
V: TRBV4-3
D: -
DNA: TGCGCCAGCAGCCAAGAGCGGGCAGACACCGGGGAGCTGTTTTTT
CDR3: CASSQERADTGELFF

length: 14
J: TRBJ2-7
size: -
V: TRBV9
D: TRBD1
DNA: TGTGCCAGCAGCGTAGGGGACAGCCCCTACGAGCAGTACTTC
CDR3: CASSVGDSPYEQYF

length: 15
J: TRBJ1-6
size: -
V: TRBV5-5
D: -
DNA: TGTGCCAGCAGCCTCATTGACAGCGATAATTCACCCCTCCACTTT
CDR3: CASSLIDSDNSPLHF

length: 13
J: TRBJ2-7
size: -
V: TRBV4-3
D: -
DNA: TGCGCCAGCAGCCACACTAGATTCTACGAGCAGTACTTC
CDR3: CASSHTRFYEQYF

length: 14
J: TRBJ2-1
size: -
V: TRBV24-1
D: -
DNA: TGTGCCACCAGTGATCCGCTGGGGCAGACTGAGCAGTTCTTC
CDR3: CATSDPLGQTEQFF

length: 13
J: TRBJ2-5
size: -
V: TRBV28
D: -
DNA: TGTGCCAGCAGTCCCCAGGGTCTGGAGACCCAGTACTTC
CDR3: CASSPQGLETQYF

length: 13
J: TRBJ1-6
size: -
V: TRBV15
D: -
DNA: TGTGCCACCAGCAGAGTTGGAGTTTCACCCCTCCACTTT
CDR3: CATSRVGVSPLHF

length: 13
J: TRBJ2-2
size: -
V: TRBV6-2/TRBV6-3
D: -
DNA: TGTGCCAGCAGTACCCAGGGACCCGGGGAGCTGTTTTTT
CDR3: CASSTQGPGELFF

length: 16
J: TRBJ2-3
size: -
V: TRBV11-1
D: TRBD2
DNA: TGTGCCAGCAGCTTCCAGACTAGCGGGAAAACAGATACGCAGTATTTT
CDR3: CASSFQTSGKTDTQYF

length: 13
J: TRBJ2-7
size: many
V: TRBV4-1
D: -
DNA: TGCGCCAGCAGCCAGGTCAGCTCCTACGAGCAGTACTTC
CDR3: CASSQVSSYEQYF

length: 14
J: TRBJ2-7
size: -
V: TRBV28
D: -
DNA: TGTGCCAGCAGTTTAGCCGGCAGCTCCTACGAGCAGTACTTC
CDR3: CASSLAGSSYEQYF

length: 17
J: TRBJ1-5
size: -
V: TRBV6-2/TRBV6-3
D: TRBD1
DNA: TGTGCCAGCAGCCGAAGCTGGACAGGGCCTAGCAATCAGCCCCAGCATTTT
CDR3: CASSRSWTGPSNQPQHF

length: 16
J: TRBJ2-3
size: -
V: TRBV7-6
D: TRBD2
DNA: TGTGCCAGCAGCCAAACTAGCGGGAGAGATGGAGATACGCAGTATTTT
CDR3: CASSQTSGRDGDTQYF

length: 17
J: TRBJ2-3
size: -
V: TRBV5-3
D: -
DNA: TGTGCCAGAAGCTGGGAGACTAATCGGGTCCACACAGATACGCAGTATTTT
CDR3: CARSWETNRVHTDTQYF

length: 15
J: TRBJ2-7
size: -
V: TRBV15
D: TRBD2
DNA: TGTGCCACCAGCAGAGGAGCGGGAGGGACCTACGAGCAGTACTTC
CDR3: CATSRGAGGTYEQYF

length: 17
J: TRBJ2-5
size: -
V: TRBV3-1/TRBV3-2
D: TRBD1
DNA: TGTGCCAGCAGCCAAGGTCTGCCAGGGGGAGAGGAAGAGACCCAGTACTTC
CDR3: CASSQGLPGGEEETQYF

length: 12
J: TRBJ1-2
size: -
V: TRBV4-2
D: -
DNA: TGTGCCAGCAGCCAAGAAGGGTCTGGCTACACCTTC
CDR3: CASSQEGSGYTF

length: 13
J: TRBJ2-5
size: few
V: TRBV10-2
D: -
DNA: TGCGCCAGCAGTACTCTACCCGAAGAGACCCAGTACTTC
CDR3: CASSTLPEETQYF

length: 15
J: TRBJ2-7
size: -
V: TRBV13
D: TRBD1
DNA: TGTGCCAGCAGCCGTACGGGACAGGGGTTTCACGAGCAGTACTTC
CDR3: CASSRTGQGFHEQYF

length: 18
J: TRBJ1-2
size: -
V: TRBV28
D: TRBD1
DNA: TGTGCCAGCAGTTCCAGCTCCGCCGGGACAGGGGGCAGCTATGGCTACACCTTC
CDR3: CASSSSSAGTGGSYGYTF

length: 15
J: TRBJ2-1
size: -
V: TRBV13
D: -
DNA: TGTGCCAGCAGCTCGCCGGGGAGAGGGTTCAATGAGCAGTTCTTC
CDR3: CASSSPGRGFNEQFF

length: 13
J: TRBJ2-3
size: -
V: TRBV7-9
D: TRBD2
DNA: TGTGCCAGCAGCCCCCTAGCGGCAGATACGCAGTATTTT
CDR3: CASSPLAADTQYF